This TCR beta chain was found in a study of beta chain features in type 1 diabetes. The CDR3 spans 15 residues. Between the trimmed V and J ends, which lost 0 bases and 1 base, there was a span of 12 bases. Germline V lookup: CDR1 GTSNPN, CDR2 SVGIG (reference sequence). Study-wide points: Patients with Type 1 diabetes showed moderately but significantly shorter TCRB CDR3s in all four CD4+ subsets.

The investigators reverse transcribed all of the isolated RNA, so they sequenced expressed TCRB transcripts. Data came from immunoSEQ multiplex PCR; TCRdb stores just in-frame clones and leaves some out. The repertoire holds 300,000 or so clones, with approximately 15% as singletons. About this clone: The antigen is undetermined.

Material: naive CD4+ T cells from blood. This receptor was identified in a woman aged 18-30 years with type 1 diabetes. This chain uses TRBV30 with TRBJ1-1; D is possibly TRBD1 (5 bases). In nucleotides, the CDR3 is TGTGCCTGGAGTGTACAGGAGGGGTGGAACACTGAAGCTTTCTTT. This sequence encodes CAWSVQEGWNTEAFF.